A single sample is the source of the 20 T cell receptor beta chains below, sequenced in a study of shared clonotypes between healthy human individuals. Measured with immunoSEQ multiplex PCR; TCRdb has only the in-frame clones, and not every one. The sample yields 1.4 million to 1.5 million clones, approximately 96% seen once. Sequencing was carried out using naive CD4+ T cells sorted from blood. Stated subset: CD45RA+ positively selected. The receptors here all came from a man between 25 and 39 years old in good health.

V is TRBV18 and J is TRBJ1-2; 8 positions agree with TRBD1. The CDR3 runs to 17 residues. The germline CDR1 and CDR2 sequences are KGHSH and LQKENI. With V trimmed by 3 bases and J by 0 bases, 9 bases remained unmatched. The CDR3 region has the DNA TGTGCCAGCTCACCGCAAAGGACAGGGATCACTAACTATGGCTACACCTTC. It codes for CASSPQRTGITNYGYTF.

The rearrangement joins TRBV15 to TRBJ2-3, with 7 nucleotides matching TRBD2. With 4 bases clipped from V and 0 bases from J, the junction kept 4 bases outside the gene matches. There are 15 residues in the CDR3. Per the germline V gene, CDR1 is LNHNV and CDR2 is YYDKDF (reference sequence). The CDR3 DNA sequence: TGTGCCACCAGCAATCGGCGGGGGAGCACAGATACGCAGTATTTT. This gives the protein CATSNRRGSTDTQYF.

The V gene is TRBV7-2, the J gene TRBJ2-7; 8 bases align to TRBD1. Losses at the gene ends were 4 bases for V and 7 bases for J; bases not matched to a gene: 12. The CDR3 loop spans 15 amino acids. The germline V gene encodes CDR1 SGHTA and CDR2 FQGNSA. The CDR3 DNA reads as TGTGCCAGCAGCTCAGGGGGCGGGGTACCTCGTGAGCAGTACTTC. Amino acid sequence: CASSSGGGVPREQYF.

This chain connects TRBV6-5 to TRBJ2-3; D uncertain. CDR1 and CDR2 from the germline V gene are MNHEY and SVGAGI. V was trimmed by 3 bases and J by 4 bases, leaving 14 bases between them. There are 15 residues in the CDR3. The CDR3 reads CASSYFPNSADTQYF. The CDR3 DNA reads as TGTGCCAGCAGTTATTTTCCGAATTCGGCAGATACGCAGTATTTT.

This clone was counted once. The chain uses TRBV5-1 and TRBJ2-7; D unclear. Trimming removed 6 bases at V and 0 bases at J, with 7 bases between. Germline CDR1 and CDR2: SGHRS and YFSETQ. The CDR3 has 12 residues. CDR3 bases: TGCGCCAGCACCCGAAGCTCCTACGAGCAGTACTTC. It specifies CASTRSSYEQYF.

The chain recombines TRBV28 with TRBJ1-1, with D unclear. Trimming took 5 bases from V and 1 from J, leaving 8 bases between them. The germline gives CDR1 MDHEN, CDR2 SYDVKM. The CDR3 spans 13 residues. The CDR3 sequence: CASSVTANTEAFF. The CDR3, as DNA: TGTGCCAGCAGTGTAACGGCGAACACTGAAGCTTTCTTT.

The chain combines TRBV10-2 with TRBJ1-1, with D possibly matching TRBD1 (6 bases). Trimming cost V 3 bases and J 5 bases, with 16 bases left between them. CDR3 length: 15 residues. Germline CDR1 WSHSY, CDR2 SAAADI. Written as DNA, the CDR3 is TGCGCCAGCAGTGAAAGGGACACAAGGAGGACTGAAGCTTTCTTT. Its translation: CASSERDTRRTEAFF.

The chain recombines TRBV5-4 with TRBJ2-5; the D is unclear. This CDR3 has 14 amino acids. V gave up 1 base and J gave up 5 bases, with 12 bases separating them. Germline V gene sequence: CDR1 SGHNT, CDR2 YYREEE (reference sequence). Here the CDR3 DNA reads TGTGCCAGCAGCTTGACCGGACGCCGGGAGACCCAGTACTTC. Its protein is CASSLTGRRETQYF.

The chain uses TRBV29-1 and TRBJ2-3, with 9 bases that match TRBD1. The CDR3 runs to 14 residues. V dropped 6 bases and J dropped 0; count of bases not matched to a gene: 4. Germline CDR1 is SQVTM and CDR2 is ANQGSEA. The CDR3 is CSVGQGMSTDTQYF. DNA of the CDR3: TGCAGCGTCGGACAGGGGATGAGCACAGATACGCAGTATTTT.

The chain joins TRBV25-1 to TRBJ2-5; 10 bases map to TRBD1. Trimming at V came to 4 bases and at J to 4 bases, leaving 3 bases not matched to a gene. The CDR3 spans 14 residues. CDR1 is MGHDK and CDR2 is SYGVNS in the germline V gene. The CDR3 DNA is TGTGCCAGCAGTGTTGGACAGGGGGGAGAGACCCAGTACTTC. It encodes CASSVGQGGETQYF. Supplemented by reference TRBV25-1 and TRBJ2-5, the full variable domain reads EADIYQTPRYLVIGTGKKITLECSQTMGHDKMYWYQQDPGMELHLIHYSYGVNSTEKGDLSSESTVSRIRTEHFPLTLESARPSHTSQYLCASSVGQGGETQYFGPGTRLLVL.

The rearrangement links TRBV7-3 to TRBJ1-1; possibly TRBD1 for D (6 bases). Trimming left V 5 bases short and J 1 base short, with 17 bases between. The CDR3 runs to 16 residues. Germline-derived CDR1 and CDR2 are SGHTA and FQGTGA. CDR3 bases: TGTGCCAGCAGCCACAGCGGGACACAGGGGAACACTGAAGCTTTCTTT. Protein sequence: CASSHSGTQGNTEAFF.

The genes are TRBV28 and TRBJ2-7; TRBD1 matches at 7 bases. The germline V gene encodes CDR1 MDHEN and CDR2 SYDVKM. This CDR3 comprises 15 residues. The trim removed 3 bases at V and 3 bases at J, leaving 8 bases unmatched. The CDR3 DNA follows: TGTGCCAGCAGTTTTGGTCTAACAGGGGACTACGAGCAGTACTTC. Translation gives CASSFGLTGDYEQYF.

For the CDR3, the DNA is TGTGCCAGCACCCCCTGGGGACGACAGGGGGCAAATGAGCAGTTCTTC. Amino acid sequence: CASTPWGRQGANEQFF. The chain recombines TRBV5-7 with TRBJ2-1, with TRBD1 matching over 10 bases. TRBV5-7 is an ORF, with its function uncertain. The CDR3 extends over 16 amino acids. After removal of 6 bases from V and 7 bases from J, the junction contained 13 bases not matched to a gene.

The chain employs TRBV7-2 and TRBJ1-5; TRBD1 matches at 8 bases. The V gene's germline CDR1 is SGHTA and CDR2 FQGNSA. The CDR3 extends over 15 amino acids. V lost 5 bases, J lost 2 bases, and 5 bases stayed unmatched. The CDR3 nucleotides read TGTGCCAGCAGCGCCGGGACAGGCCGCAATCAGCCCCAGCATTTT. Protein: CASSAGTGRNQPQHF. The full variable domain, completed using reference TRBV7-2 and TRBJ1-5, is GAGVSQSPSNKVTEKGKDVELRCDPISGHTALYWYRQSLGQGLEFLIYFQGNSAPDKSGLPSDRFSAERTGGSVSTLTIQRTQQEDSAVYLCASSAGTGRNQPQHFGDGTRLSIL.

The chain is built from TRBV16 and TRBJ1-3, with TRBD1 matching over 8 bases. V was clipped by 6 bases and J by 0 bases; unmatched bases: 10. CDR1 is KGHSY and CDR2 is FQNENV in the germline V gene. CDR3 length: 17 amino acids. The CDR3 DNA sequence: TGTGCCAGCAGTCTCCGGACAGGGATAAGCTCTGGAAACACCATATATTTT. It codes for CASSLRTGISSGNTIYF.

V gene TRBV21-1 combines with J gene TRBJ2-7. TRBV21-1 is tagged as a pseudogene. The CDR3 contains 13 residues. CDR3 amino acids: CAGHRGRPKEQYF. CDR3 in DNA: TGTGCCGGACACCGGGGACGCCCCAAGGAGCAGTACTTC.

The J gene is TRBJ2-2, the V gene TRBV5-1; 7 bases line up with TRBD1. CDR3 length: 15 amino acids. Per the germline V gene, CDR1 is SGHRS and CDR2 is YFSETQ. Losses at the gene ends were 4 bases for V and 5 bases for J; bases not matched to a gene: 8. For the CDR3, the DNA is TGCGCCAGCAGCCGGACAGGCTTCCAAACCGGGGAGCTGTTTTTT. Encoded protein: CASSRTGFQTGELFF.

The CDR3 here is CASSQAPGWNTEAFF. The DNA for the CDR3 is TGCGCCAGCAGCCAAGCCCCGGGATGGAACACTGAAGCTTTCTTT. V and J are TRBV4-3 and TRBJ1-1; D gene uncertain. Trimming removed 1 base from V and 1 base from J, with 10 bases in between. The CDR3 has 15 residues. Germline V CDR1 and CDR2: LGHNA, YSLEER.

For this clone: Germline and junction disagree at one end, which may indicate a read error. CDR3 coding DNA: TGTGCCAGCAGTTTGGACAGATCCTGTTTGAACTTC. It encodes CASSLDRSCLNF. V gene TRBV6-6 combines with J gene TRBJ2-4; a weak D match, TRBD1 (6 bases). The germline gives CDR1 MNHNY, CDR2 SVGAGI (reference sequence). This CDR3 spans 12 amino acids.

The CDR3 nucleotides read TGTGCCAGCAGCGAGTCGGTAGCGGAGACCTACGAGCAGTACTTC. This translates into CASSESVAETYEQYF. This chain links TRBV9 with TRBJ2-7; a weak D match, TRBD2 (6 bases). CDR3 length: 15 residues. Germline V gene lookup returns CDR1 SGDLS and CDR2 YYNGEE. V was trimmed by 3 bases and J by 2 bases, leaving 15 bases between them.